The 30 T cell receptor beta chains below come from one sample, sequenced in a study of T cells in Graves' hyperthyroidism and ophthalmopathy. Amplified TCR beta CDR3 regions came from RNA transcripts. Using the HTBI primer set, a first-round RT-PCR was run on the TCR CDR3. TCRdb analysed the multiplex PCR reads with MiXCR anew, one entry per CDR3 protein. The sample lists 700,000 to 950,000 distinct CDR3 sequences, about a third occurring once. Sequencing was carried out using blood. The receptors here all came from a woman in her thirties or forties with Graves' hyperthyroidism.

On this clonotype: A junction end diverges from the germline sequence, so it may reflect a read error. The rearrangement links TRBV10-3 to TRBJ1-6, with D unresolved. Germline-derived CDR1 and CDR2 are ENHRY and SYGVKD. CDR3 size: 15 residues. CDR3 protein: CASSYSPDYNSPPHF. CDR3 nucleotide sequence: TGTGCCAGCAGTTACTCCCCAGATTATAATTCACCCCCCCACTTT.

In the case of this clonotype: This could be a read error, since a much larger clone is one nucleotide away. The J gene is TRBJ1-1, the V gene TRBV29-1; no clear D gene. Germline V gene sequence: CDR1 SQVTM, CDR2 ANQGSEA. This CDR3 contains 14 residues. The CDR3 sequence: CSVSISPPRTEASF. As DNA, the CDR3 is TGCAGCGTTAGCATATCCCCTCCGAGGACTGAAGCTTCCTTT.

The rearrangement joins TRBV27 to TRBJ2-7; D possibly uses TRBD1 or TRBD2 (5 bases each). Germline V lookup: CDR1 MNHEY, CDR2 SMNVEV (reference sequence). Trimming took 2 bases from V and 7 from J, leaving 12 bases between them. The CDR3 contains 13 residues. The CDR3 spells CASSLVGGEEQYF. CDR3 bases: TGTGCCAGCAGTTTAGTTGGGGGAGAGGAGCAGTACTTC.

The CDR3 sequence is CASSVWDRDRNEQYF. The CDR3 DNA sequence: TGTGCCAGCAGTGTTTGGGACAGGGACAGGAACGAGCAGTACTTC. V is TRBV6-1 and J is TRBJ2-7, with 9 bases matching TRBD1. Germline-derived CDR1 and CDR2 are MNHNS and SASEGT. The length of the CDR3 is 15 residues. V shed 4 bases and J 5 bases; nucleotides not matched to a gene: 9.

This chain uses TRBV20-1 with TRBJ1-2; possible D gene TRBD1, 5 bases. CDR3 length: 13 residues. Germline CDR1 and CDR2: DFQATT and SNEGSKA (reference sequence). Trimming pared 3 bases from V and 8 bases from J, leaving 16 bases between. The CDR3 sequence is CSASGWGAPGYTF. The CDR3 DNA is TGCAGTGCTAGCGGGTGGGGCGCACCCGGCTACACCTTC.

Details on this clonotype: A read error is likely, as this CDR3 ends without the conserved phenylalanine or tryptophan. The DNA is omitted, as the CDR3 cannot be located on it reliably, and the CDR3 follows TCRdb's listing. The chain employs TRBV11-2 and TRBJ1-6. The CDR3 length equals 8 residues, ends included. CDR1 and CDR2 from the germline V gene are SGHAT and FQNNGV. The CDR3 sequence is CASSYLHS.

This clonotype has a count of ten or more. The junction does not match germline at one end; this may be a read error. For the CDR3, the DNA is TGCAGCGTTGATATGGACAGGGAGGTGAATACTGAAGCTTTCTTT. Amino acid sequence: CSVDMDREVNTEAFF. The chain links TRBV29-1 to TRBJ1-1; 8 positions agree with TRBD1. The CDR3 has 15 amino acids. The germline V gene encodes CDR1 SQVTM and CDR2 ANQGSEA.

The rearrangement joins TRBV11-2 to TRBJ1-2; 7 nucleotides match TRBD1. CDR3 length equals 15 residues. From germline, CDR1 is SGHAT and CDR2 FQNNGV. V lost 10 bases, J lost 3 bases, and 14 bases stayed unmatched. The CDR3 nucleotides read TGTGCCACGTCTATAGGACAGGCGATTTACTATGGCTACACCTTC. Translating gives CATSIGQAIYYGYTF.

Ten or more counts support this clonotype. The chain is built from TRBV9 and TRBJ1-3; 8 nucleotides match TRBD1. This CDR3 spans 17 amino acids. Germline CDR1 is SGDLS and CDR2 is YYNGEE. V lost 3 bases to trimming and J lost 4 bases; unmatched junction nucleotides: 12. The CDR3 sequence is CASSAQIQGAEGNTIYF. CDR3 bases: TGTGCCAGCAGCGCTCAGATCCAGGGGGCTGAAGGAAACACCATATATTTT. The full variable domain, in which reference TRBV9 and TRBJ1-3 provide the parts outside the CDR3, is DSGVTQTPKHLITATGQRVTLRCSPRSGDLSVYWYQQSLDQGLQFLIQYYNGEERAKGNILERFSAQQFPDLHSELNLSSLELGDSALYFCASSAQIQGAEGNTIYFGEGSWLTVV.

This chain uses TRBV10-3 with TRBJ2-5, with D perhaps TRBD1 (6 bases). Trimming pared 8 bases from V and 10 bases from J, leaving 11 bases between. This CDR3 is 10 amino acids long. Germline V gene data show CDR1 as ENHRY and CDR2 as SYGVKD. CDR3: CAIGTGSQYF. In DNA form, the CDR3 reads TGTGCCATCGGCACAGGGAGCCAGTACTTC.

This chain uses TRBV6-5 with TRBJ1-6; D is perhaps TRBD1 (5 bases). V was pared by 0 bases and J by 10 bases, with 13 bases between. Germline V gives CDR1 MNHEY, CDR2 SVGAGI. This CDR3 has 15 residues. CDR3 sequence reads: CASSYSQGIESPLHF. In DNA, the CDR3 is TGTGCCAGCAGTTACTCCCAGGGAATCGAATCACCCCTCCACTTT.

The V gene is TRBV11-2, the J gene TRBJ1-2; 12 bases agree with TRBD1. V dropped 1 base and J dropped 6; count of bases not matched to a gene: 9. Germline V gene sequence: CDR1 SGHAT, CDR2 FQNNGV. This CDR3 spans 17 amino acids. The CDR3 region is CASSLGLFGDRGHGYTF. The DNA for the CDR3 is TGTGCCAGCAGCTTAGGTCTATTCGGGGACAGGGGGCATGGCTACACCTTC.

The genes are TRBV5-1 and TRBJ1-2, with unresolved D. The CDR3 is 14 residues long. Germline CDR1 reads SGHRS; CDR2 reads YFSETQ. Trimming pared 0 bases from V and 0 bases from J, leaving 6 bases between. For the CDR3, the DNA is TGCGCCAGCAGCTTGGAAGCGACTAACTATGGCTACACCTTC. Amino acid sequence: CASSLEATNYGYTF.

This clonotype was observed many times. The rearrangement joins TRBV7-9 to TRBJ1-2, with unresolved D. CDR3 length equals 14 residues. Germline V gene sequence: CDR1 SEHNR, CDR2 FQNEAQ (reference sequence). V was shortened by 2 bases and J by 4 bases, with 11 bases between the two germline ends. DNA of the CDR3: TGTGCCAGCAGCTTAATGGGCGGACCCTATGGCTACACCTTC. Translation gives CASSLMGGPYGYTF.

Comment on this clonotype: Relative to the germline gene, one junction end is altered; a read error may explain this. The genes are TRBV10-3 and TRBJ2-7, with D unresolved. This CDR3 is built from 14 residues. Per germline, CDR1 ENHRY and CDR2 SYGVKD. In nucleotides, the CDR3 is TGTGCCAGCAGTTTAGACGATATCTCCTACGAGCAGTACTTC. This codes for CASSLDDISYEQYF.

The chain has TRBV15 and TRBJ1-6, with TRBD1 identical over 10 bases. Germline CDR1 reads LNHNV; CDR2 reads YYDKDF (reference sequence). The V gene end was trimmed by 3 bases and the J gene end by 8 bases; junction bases not matched to a gene: 4. The CDR3 sequence is 15 residues long. The CDR3 reads CATSSATGGDSPLHF. Written as DNA, the CDR3 is TGTGCCACCAGCAGCGCGACAGGGGGCGATTCACCCCTCCACTTT.

The chain is built from TRBV7-6 and TRBJ2-3, with D hard to call. CDR1 and CDR2 (germline): SGHVS, FNYEAQ. The CDR3 covers 15 residues. Trimming cost V 4 bases and J 4 bases, with 15 bases left between them. Here the CDR3 reads CASSSDWPNADTQYF. DNA for the CDR3: TGTGCCAGCAGCTCCGACTGGCCCAATGCAGATACGCAGTATTTT.

This clonotype was seen only a few times. This chain links TRBV12-3 or TRBV12-4 with TRBJ1-3, with D possibly matching TRBD1 (6 bases). Trimming shortened V by 4 bases and J by 4 bases, and 14 bases separated the two germline ends. The length of the CDR3 is 15 residues. The chain's CDR3 is CASSWSGGLGNTIYF. CDR3 coding DNA: TGTGCCAGCAGTTGGAGTGGGGGGCTCGGAAACACCATATATTTT.

This clonotype was counted at least ten times. The rearrangement links TRBV19 to TRBJ1-5, with TRBD1 as a possible D gene (5 bases). V was shortened by 6 bases and J by 5 bases, with 11 bases between the two germline ends. CDR3 length: 13 residues. In germline, CDR1 is LNHDA, CDR2 SQIVND (reference sequence). CDR3 region: CASSLGAYQPQHF. The CDR3 DNA follows: TGTGCCAGTAGCCTAGGGGCGTATCAGCCCCAGCATTTT.

This clonotype appeared a few times. One end of the junction fails to match germline, which may point to a read error. This sequence joins TRBV4-1 and TRBJ2-7, with a tentative D call TRBD2 (6 bases). Germline V gene sequence: CDR1 MGHRA, CDR2 YSYEKL. CDR3 length: 14 amino acids. Written as DNA, the CDR3 is TGTGCCAGCGGCCAATGGGGGGTGGAATACGAGCAGTACTTC. This translates into CASGQWGVEYEQYF.

V is TRBV12-3 or TRBV12-4 and J is TRBJ2-2; 9 nucleotides align to TRBD1. The J segment lost 12 bases and the V segment lost 1 base, leaving 9 bases of the junction unmatched. The CDR3 loop spans 15 amino acids. The CDR3: CASSLDRTGDGKLFF. The CDR3 DNA reads as TGTGCCAGCAGTTTAGATCGGACAGGGGATGGGAAGCTGTTTTTT.

CDR3 sequence: CATSPRTGSYNEQFF. In DNA, the CDR3 is TGTGCCACCAGCCCCCGGACAGGCTCCTACAATGAGCAGTTCTTC. The chain carries TRBV15 and TRBJ2-1; TRBD1 agrees at 7 bases. The germline gives CDR1 LNHNV, CDR2 YYDKDF (reference sequence). This CDR3 contains 15 residues. Germline trimming cut 5 bases from V and 0 bases from J; bases unmatched to any gene: 4.

In this sample, this clonotype turned up a few times. The genes are TRBV20-1 and TRBJ2-5, with 14 bases aligning to TRBD2. Germline CDR1 reads DFQATT; CDR2 reads SNEGSKA (reference sequence). This CDR3 spans 17 amino acids. J was trimmed by 4 bases and V by 0 bases; bases with no gene match: 7. CDR3 in amino acids: CSAREPGLAGVGETQYF. The CDR3 nucleotides read TGCAGTGCTAGAGAACCGGGACTAGCGGGGGTAGGAGAGACCCAGTACTTC.

For the CDR3, the DNA is TGTGCCAGGAGACCTAATAGCGGCTACTACGAGCAGTACTTC. This gives the protein CARRPNSGYYEQYF. This chain joins TRBV6-5 and TRBJ2-7, with a weak D call TRBD2 (6 bases). Trimming took off 9 bases at V and 3 bases at J, with 18 bases between the two ends. The CDR3 consists of 14 residues. Germline CDR1 is MNHEY and CDR2 is SVGAGI.

As regards this clonotype: This may be a read error, as it is one base from a much larger clone. Because the CDR3's place on the DNA is in doubt, the DNA is left out and the CDR3 is given as listed by TCRdb. J is TRBJ1-2 and V is TRBV10-3. Germline lookup yields CDR1 ENHRY and CDR2 SYGVKD. Inclusive of both ends, the CDR3 amounts to 11 amino acids. This chain's CDR3 is CASRENYGCTF.

This clonotype was seen ten or more times. The J gene is TRBJ2-5, the V gene TRBV9; D unclear. This CDR3 has 14 residues. Trimming removed 4 bases at V and 0 bases at J, with 10 bases between. Germline V lookup: CDR1 SGDLS, CDR2 YYNGEE. CDR3 sequence reads: CASSPAGYQETQYF. The CDR3 coding sequence is TGTGCCAGCAGCCCAGCCGGGTACCAAGAGACCCAGTACTTC.

The V call is TRBV15, the J call TRBJ1-2, with D unresolved. The CDR3 has 15 residues. Germline assignment: CDR1 LNHNV and CDR2 YYDKDF (reference sequence). The germline V and J ends were trimmed by 3 bases and 4 bases, with 15 bases remaining between them. The CDR3 DNA reads TGTGCCACCAGCAGGGCGGACGGGCGGAGCTATGGCTACACCTTC. Protein: CATSRADGRSYGYTF.

In this sample, this clonotype turned up many times. This sequence joins TRBV9 and TRBJ1-1; 7 bases align to TRBD1. The CDR3 is made up of 15 amino acids. Per the germline V gene, CDR1 is SGDLS and CDR2 is YYNGEE. V dropped 2 bases and J dropped 2; count of bases not matched to a gene: 6. CDR3 protein: CASSVRDRPNTEAFF. The CDR3 coding sequence is TGTGCCAGCAGCGTCCGGGACAGACCTAACACTGAAGCTTTCTTT.

The chain recombines TRBV28 with TRBJ2-7, with 9 bases fitting TRBD1. Germline loops: CDR1 MDHEN, CDR2 SYDVKM. This CDR3 has 14 residues. Losses at the gene ends were 5 bases for V and 4 bases for J; bases not matched to a gene: 6. The CDR3 coding sequence is TGTGCCAGCAGTGATGGGACAGGGACATACGAGCAGTACTTC. Amino acid sequence: CASSDGTGTYEQYF.

The sample holds many counts of this clonotype. V and J are TRBV29-1 and TRBJ1-1; 7 bases align to TRBD1. Germline trimming cut 1 base from V and 5 bases from J; bases unmatched to any gene: 4. CDR1 is SQVTM, CDR2 ANQGSEA, per germline. The CDR3 covers 13 residues. The chain's CDR3 is CSVEVRGGTEAFF. The CDR3 DNA reads TGCAGCGTTGAAGTCAGGGGGGGGACTGAAGCTTTCTTT.